One sample yielded the 13 T cell receptor beta chains listed below, sequenced in a study of Graves' ophthalmopathy and Graves' hyperthyroidism. As the template, RNA transcripts were used to amplify TCR beta CDR3 regions. The workflow started with a first-round RT-PCR run with HTBI primers and then moved on to a second-round multiplex PCR. One entry per CDR3 protein, called by TCRdb with MiXCR from the multiplex PCR reads. This table holds over 650,000 distinct CDR3 sequences, about 41% found once. Sequencing was carried out using peripheral blood. These receptors were obtained from an adult man with Graves' ophthalmopathy.

The V gene is TRBV7-3, the J gene TRBJ2-2; D not resolved. From germline, CDR1 is SGHTA and CDR2 FQGTGA. This CDR3 contains 16 residues. The V gene lost 6 bases and the J gene lost 0 bases, with 14 bases spanning the gap. The CDR3: CASSPTGPPNTGELFF. CDR3 nucleotides: TGTGCCAGCAGTCCCACGGGCCCCCCGAACACCGGGGAGCTGTTTTTT.

CDR3 residues: CASSYETGGTQETQYF. The CDR3 region has the DNA TGTGCCAGCAGTTACGAGACAGGGGGGACTCAAGAGACCCAGTACTTC. The chain combines TRBV6-5 with TRBJ2-5, with 9 positions matching TRBD1. CDR3 length: 16 residues. Looked up from germline, CDR1 is MNHEY and CDR2 is SVGAGI. Trimming removed 2 bases from V and 2 bases from J; junction bases left unmatched: 6.

The genes are TRBV4-1 and TRBJ1-1; the D is unclear. The V gene's germline CDR1 is MGHRA and CDR2 YSYEKL. V was trimmed by 4 bases and J by 4 bases, leaving 16 bases between them. The CDR3 totals 15 residues. The CDR3 DNA sequence: TGCGCCAGCAGCCCGGGATTTCTGGGGAGCACTGAAGCTTTCTTT. This encodes CASSPGFLGSTEAFF.

Written as DNA, the CDR3 is TGTGCCACCATCAGGGCTACAGGGGGAGGGACCGGGGAGCTGTTTTTT. It yields the protein CATIRATGGGTGELFF. The chain recombines TRBV15 with TRBJ2-2, with D perhaps TRBD1 (8 bases). Germline values: CDR1 LNHNV, CDR2 YYDKDF (reference sequence). This CDR3 has 16 residues. V was shortened by 7 bases and J by 5 bases, with 20 bases between the two germline ends.

This clonotype has more than one count but fewer than ten. This chain links TRBV24-1 with TRBJ2-3; D not certain. Per the germline V gene, CDR1 is KGHDR and CDR2 is SFDVKD. V lost 3 bases and J 2 bases, leaving 14 bases between the germline ends. The CDR3 extends over 16 amino acids. The CDR3 sequence: CATSDRYTLNTDTQYF. In nucleotides, the CDR3 is TGTGCCACCAGTGATCGGTACACCCTAAACACAGATACGCAGTATTTT.

This clonotype was counted only a few times. V gene TRBV24-1 combines with J gene TRBJ2-5, with 7 bases identical to TRBD2. Looked up from germline, CDR1 is KGHDR and CDR2 is SFDVKD. The ends lost 5 bases at V and 5 bases at J; junction bases unmatched: 4. This CDR3 contains 13 residues. The DNA of the CDR3 is TGTGCCACCAGTGGACCCGGGGGGGAGACCCAGTACTTC. It is translated as CATSGPGGETQYF.

This clonotype was seen many times. The chain uses TRBV7-9 and TRBJ1-4; D is ambiguous. The germline V and J ends were trimmed by 0 bases and 0 bases, with 5 bases remaining between them. The CDR3 has 15 residues. Germline V gene sequence: CDR1 SEHNR, CDR2 FQNEAQ (reference sequence). The CDR3 bases are TGTGCCAGCAGCTTAGCGCTTGCAACTAATGAAAAACTGTTTTTT. This translates into CASSLALATNEKLFF.

The chain recombines TRBV20-1 with TRBJ2-3, with TRBD2 matching over 12 bases. The CDR3 is 15 amino acids. Germline values: CDR1 DFQATT, CDR2 SNEGSKA (reference sequence). J lost 2 bases, V lost 3 bases, and 3 bases had no gene match. Here the CDR3 reads CSASGLAGFTDTQYF. CDR3 in DNA: TGCAGTGCTAGCGGACTAGCGGGGTTCACAGATACGCAGTATTTT.

The gene calls are TRBV4-2 and TRBJ2-7; the match to TRBD2 covers 13 bases. CDR3 length: 16 amino acids. The junction had 4 bases not matched to a gene; V was cut back by 1 base and J by 4 bases. Per germline, CDR1 LGHNA and CDR2 YNFKEQ. The CDR3 DNA is TGTGCCAGCAGCCAAGCACTAGCGGGAGGGATATACGAGCAGTACTTC. Protein: CASSQALAGGIYEQYF.

The rearrangement uses TRBV7-2 and TRBJ2-2; 8 nucleotides agree with TRBD2. Losses at the gene ends were 4 bases for V and 3 bases for J; bases not matched to a gene: 7. Germline-derived CDR1 and CDR2 are SGHTA and FQGNSA. The CDR3 totals 16 residues. As DNA, the CDR3 is TGTGCCAGCAGCTCGGGCGGGAGGTCCGACACCGGGGAGCTGTTTTTT. It yields the protein CASSSGGRSDTGELFF.

The V gene is TRBV25-1, the J gene TRBJ1-3, with D possibly being TRBD1 (6 bases). The CDR3 extends over 17 amino acids. Trimming took 0 bases from V and 2 from J, leaving 14 bases between them. The germline V gene has CDR1 MGHDK and CDR2 SYGVNS. DNA for the CDR3: TGTGCCAGCAGTGAATATCGCTCGGGACAAGCTGGAAACACCATATATTTT. It is translated as CASSEYRSGQAGNTIYF.

V is TRBV29-1 and J is TRBJ1-1; tentatively, D is TRBD1 (5 bases). The V end was cut by 0 bases, the J end by 2 bases, with 13 bases between. This CDR3 is built from 15 residues. Germline-derived CDR1 and CDR2 are SQVTM and ANQGSEA. The CDR3, as DNA: TGCAGCGTTGAAGATGGCGGGGGGGTAAACACTGAAGCTTTCTTT. It codes for CSVEDGGGVNTEAFF.

This clonotype was seen a single time. It may be a read error: a sequence one base away is much more abundant. The chain has TRBV4-1 and TRBJ1-4; 7 bases map to TRBD1. The CDR3 covers 16 residues. Germline assignment: CDR1 MGHRA and CDR2 YSYEKL. The ends lost 1 base at V and 5 bases at J; junction bases unmatched: 7. DNA of the CDR3: TGCGCCAGCAGCCAAGGGTCCAGGACAGGAAATGAAAAACTGTTTTTT. Residues: CASSQGSRTGNEKLFF.